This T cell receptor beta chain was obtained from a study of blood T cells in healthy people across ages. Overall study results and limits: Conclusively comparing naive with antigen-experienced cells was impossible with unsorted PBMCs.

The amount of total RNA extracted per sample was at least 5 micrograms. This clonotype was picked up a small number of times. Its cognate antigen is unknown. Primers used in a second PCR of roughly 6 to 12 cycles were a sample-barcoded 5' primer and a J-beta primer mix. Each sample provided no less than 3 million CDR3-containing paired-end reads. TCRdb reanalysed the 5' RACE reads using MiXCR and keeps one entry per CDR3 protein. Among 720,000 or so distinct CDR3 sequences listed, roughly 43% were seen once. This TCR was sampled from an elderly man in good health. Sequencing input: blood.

CDR3 bases: TGCAGTGTCCGACAGGGGTTGACAGATACGCAGTATTTT. Protein: CSVRQGLTDTQYF. J is TRBJ2-3 and V is TRBV20-1; 8 positions agree with TRBD1. The germline gives CDR1 DFQATT, CDR2 SNEGSKA (reference sequence). The CDR3 covers 13 residues. Trimming took 7 bases from V and 3 from J; bases not matched to a gene: 6.